This T cell receptor (beta chain) comes out of a study of OX40 agonist ivuxolimab in advanced cancers. About the study as a whole: Ivuxolimab, which targeted the costimulatory receptor OX40 (CD134), was an agonistic, fully human IgG2 monoclonal antibody. A male proportion of around 81% and a mean age of roughly 58 years, ranging from about 23 to 90, were recorded for the dose-escalation cohort. Intravenous ivuxolimab was administered to patients every 2 weeks at six dose levels: 0.01, 0.1, 0.3, 1.5, 3 and 10 mg/kg. Of the approximately 54 dose-escalation patients, hepatocellular carcinoma was present in about 20, melanoma in around 15, renal cell carcinoma in 9 and head and neck cancer in 9. Partial responses occurred in three dose-escalation patients, of whom one had hepatocellular carcinoma and two had cutaneous melanoma. Prior anti-PD-1, anti-PD-L1 or anti-CTLA-4 therapy was permitted, and 30% to 45% of dose-escalation patients had received checkpoint inhibitors. Peripheral TCRbeta sequencing was intended to test whether TCR sequence diversity was altered and clonal T-cell expansion was caused by ivuxolimab. The monotherapy dose-escalation portion (N = 52 patients) of the phase I ivuxolimab trial is reported in the paper. Points the paper makes about the study in general: The antigen specificity of the clonally expanded peripheral T cells was not determined. At doses of 0.1 to 3.0 mg/kg, clonal expansion of both CD4+ and CD8+ blood T cells was observed from baseline to week 6. Low levels of normalized T-cell clonal expansion were also seen in some nonresponding patients. In the 0.1-3.0 mg/kg groups, partial responders had among the lowest normalized peripheral clonal expansion, particularly in CD8+ T cells. On average, CD8+ T cells showed more expanded clones than CD4+ T cells after ivuxolimab.

The CDR3 runs 16 residues from the cysteine to the phenylalanine. Of all the DNA, just the CDR3 is kept, 48 bases in frame from base 1. Taken from the germline V gene (reference sequence), the CDR1 and CDR2 loops are SEHNR and FQNEAQ. Germline trimming: 2 bases from V, 4 bases from J; junction bases outside gene matches: 11. To sequence the TCRbeta CDR3 region, genomic DNA was isolated from the sorted cells. The immunoSEQ Assay was used for sequencing of TCRbeta CDR3 regions. The table was pulled from immuneACCESS by TCRdb, which kept in-frame rearrangements only. Such tables lose some clones; where checked, under half of the loss comes from unresolved V genes, and the rest has no known cause. The sample table lists about 28,000 clones, approximately 80% of them with a count of one. Of the sample, approximately 12% is held by the ten largest clones. For this clone: Which antigen it targets is not known. Per-base qualities were not stored, and no clone one base away is much larger.

The trial excluded patients who had a history of autoimmune disease or were on systemic immunosuppression. Peripheral blood for TCR sequencing was collected from all dose cohorts at baseline, on cycle 4 day 1, and on cycle 7 day 1. The samples were taken from a phase I, first-in-human, multicenter, open-label dose-escalation trial of ivuxolimab. Adults with locally advanced or metastatic melanoma, renal cell carcinoma, hepatocellular carcinoma or head and neck squamous cell carcinoma were enrolled in the trial. CD4+ and CD8+ T cells were sorted separately from peripheral blood before TCR sequencing.

The source was CD4+ or CD8+ T cells sorted from blood, collected in a trial of the OX40 agonist ivuxolimab. The clonotype originates from an adult with an advanced solid tumor such as melanoma, head and neck, liver or kidney cancer. The sequence links TRBV7-9 to TRBJ2-7; TRBD1 fits 7 bases in the junction. The DNA reads TGTGCCAGCAGCTTAACCACAGGGGTCACCCCTTACGAGCAGTACTTC. Translated, it reads CASSLTTGVTPYEQYF.